This T cell receptor beta chain was identified in a study of T cells in Graves' hyperthyroidism and ophthalmopathy (dated by TCRdb to about 2019). A note on the overall study: Peripheral blood was sampled at the time of initial diagnosis, prior to any treatment. After sampling, hyperthyroidism patients received methimazole starting at 30 mg daily, and ophthalmopathy patients received high-dose intravenous methylprednisolone. To identify TCR V-J signatures that set the groups apart, the researchers used a discovery cohort of about a hundred patients, made up of around 40 with Graves' ophthalmopathy and around 58 with stable Graves' hyperthyroidism. The paper reports TCR Vbeta CDR3 sequencing of more than 120 peripheral blood samples: some 44 ophthalmopathy, roughly 74 hyperthyroidism and 17 progressor patients. In addition, the study compared T-cell repertoires in thyroid tissue and in blood from roughly six Graves' hyperthyroidism patients. Whether ophthalmopathy could be predicted prospectively was tested in an independent validation cohort made up of roughly 19 hyperthyroidism patients plus 17 patients who later progressed to ophthalmopathy. For training and testing, the 100 or so patients in the discovery cohort were randomly divided in a 7:3 ratio.

This clonotype was observed at least ten times. Its recognized antigen is unknown. Per-nucleotide qualities are absent, and no much larger clonotype sits a single base away. The paper's findings and limits, for the study overall: Sample size was not statistically predetermined, and investigators were not blinded to group allocation. During validation, the model predicted progression to ophthalmopathy a median of approximately 6.5 months ahead of onset, with approximately 70% sensitivity and under 85% specificity. In cross-validation, a model built on a 13 V-J signature told ophthalmopathy apart from stable hyperthyroidism with approximately 90% sensitivity and 81% to 82% specificity, and in testing the same model reached 80%/75%. Most expanded thyroid clonotypes (frequency above 0.001) were also found in blood, which suggests that blood repertoires may mirror thyroid immune responses.

Ophthalmopathy patients had moderately to severely active disease, with a Clinical Activity Score of 3 or more, a NOSPECS grade of 4 or more, and a disease duration of less than 3 months. The study excluded patients with uncontrolled infections, other autoimmune diseases, pregnancy or lactation. Diagnoses relied on clinical symptoms, serum thyroxine and TRAb, thyroid ultrasound and orbital computed tomography. Ficoll-Paque density gradient centrifugation was used to isolate PBMCs from approximately 11 ml of fresh peripheral blood. Total RNA was extracted using Trizol reagent, and RNA quality was assessed on an Agilent 2100 Bioanalyzer. The germline V gene (reference sequence) supplies CDR1 LGHDT and CDR2 YNNKEL. V and J are truncated by 1 base and 2 bases respectively, leaving an intervening sequence of 9 bases. From the cysteine through the phenylalanine, the CDR3 covers 14 amino acids. This entry keeps only the CDR3 DNA: 42 bases, framed from base 1.

Amplification of TCR beta CDR3 regions was carried out from RNA transcripts. For the first round of RT-PCR on the TCR CDR3, the HTBI primer set was used together with the Qiagen OneStep RT-PCR kit. A second multiplex PCR round built the libraries, followed by size selection and purification. Paired-end sequencing of the libraries was performed with 100 bp reads on an Illumina HiSeq2000. The source study handled its data this way. Raw data were processed with SOAPnuke, discarding reads with adapters, uncalled bases, mean Phred below 15, or no exact constant-primer or identifier match. High-quality paired reads were merged with COPE v1.2.5, and unique nucleotide sequences were defined as clonotypes. Clonotypes were aligned to IMGT TRBV, TRBD and TRBJ reference segments using MiTCR v1.1. The analysis included only V-J combinations with a frequency above 0.0001, which together covered 98% to 99.2% of the repertoires. The TCS score was defined as the ratio of F50 (clonal expansion) to E x V (chaos), calculated using BLOSUM62-based TCRdist between CDR3 peptides within each V-J. Welch's t-statistics and random forest reduced fewer than 550 V-J features to roughly 13, which were used in a naive Bayes classifier (R e1071). The public reads were quality trimmed at Q25 with fastp and then assembled into clones with MiXCR by TCRdb, keeping productive beta chains. Each CDR3 protein appears once, grouped with its most common genes and DNA. The V and J calls were determined by TCRdb, not by the authors. The sample contains under 300,000 distinct CDR3 sequences, about 20% of them found a single time. In total, the top ten clones hold 50% to 75% of the sample.

This receptor chain uses TRBV3-1 and TRBJ2-7; perhaps TRBD1 is the D gene, with 6 bases matching. The sample was blood. The origin of this receptor is a man aged 25 to 40 with Graves' ophthalmopathy. The CDR3 loop reads CASSQAGATYEQYF. The DNA is as follows: TGTGCCAGCAGCCAAGCAGGGGCCACCTACGAGCAGTACTTC.